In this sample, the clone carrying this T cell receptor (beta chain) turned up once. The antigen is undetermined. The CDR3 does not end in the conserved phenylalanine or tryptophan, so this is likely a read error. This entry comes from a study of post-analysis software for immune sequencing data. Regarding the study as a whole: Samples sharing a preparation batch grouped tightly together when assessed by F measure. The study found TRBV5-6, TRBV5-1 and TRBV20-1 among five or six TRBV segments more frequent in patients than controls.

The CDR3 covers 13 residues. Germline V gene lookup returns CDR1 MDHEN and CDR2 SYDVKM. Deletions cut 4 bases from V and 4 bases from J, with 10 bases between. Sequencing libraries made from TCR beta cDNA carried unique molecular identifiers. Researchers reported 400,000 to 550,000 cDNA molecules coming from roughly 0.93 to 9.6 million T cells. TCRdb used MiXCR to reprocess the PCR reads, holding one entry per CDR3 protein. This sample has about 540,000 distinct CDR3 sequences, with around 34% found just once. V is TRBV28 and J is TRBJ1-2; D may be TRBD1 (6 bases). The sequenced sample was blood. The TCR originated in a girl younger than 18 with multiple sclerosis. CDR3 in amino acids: CASSYQGTYGYTV. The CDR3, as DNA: TGTGCCAGCAGTTATCAGGGGACCTATGGCTACACCGTC.